The 31 T cell receptor beta chains given below trace back to one sample, sequenced in a study of vaccination and CD4 T cells after COVID-19. The treatment denotes: approximately 11-day PBMC culture with coronavirus spike peptide pools or control peptides (ViraFEST assay). Researchers collected the unexposed donor's CD4+ T cells before the COVID-19 pandemic (2011-2018). Their specific antigens are unknown. Sequenced with the Oncomine TCR Beta short-read assay was DNA taken from cultured CD4+ T cells. Genomic DNA was taken out of cultured CD4+ T cells by extraction. Using its own MiXCR run on the PCR reads, TCRdb lists one record per CDR3 protein. The sample includes about 11,000 distinct CDR3 sequences, 32% of them seen just once. Sequenced sample: CD4+ T cells from blood, cultured in vitro. Receptor source: a human donor in good health.

This clonotype was seen a few times. A read error may account for a junction end that differs from germline. The chain recombines TRBV7-7 with TRBJ2-1; D is perhaps TRBD1 or TRBD2 (6 bases each). Germline CDR1 SSHAT, CDR2 FNYEAQ (reference sequence). CDR3 size: 15 residues. CDR3 sequence reads: CASSLDRSGLTAQFF. CDR3 bases: TGTGCTAGCAGCTTGGACAGATCGGGACTCACTGCGCAGTTCTTC.

This rearrangement joins TRBV6-1 to TRBJ2-5, with D possibly TRBD1 on 7 matching bases. This CDR3 is built from 17 residues. Germline V gene data show CDR1 as MNHNS and CDR2 as SASEGT. The germline V and J ends were trimmed by 7 bases and 4 bases, with 25 bases remaining between them. CDR3: CASTQGPGGYSGETQYF. CDR3 in DNA: TGTGCCAGCACCCAAGGACCAGGGGGGTATTCAGGAGAGACCCAGTACTTC.

This clonotype is labeled large. V usage is TRBV12-3 or TRBV12-4 and J usage is TRBJ2-5; either TRBD1 or TRBD2 may fit D (6 bases each). This CDR3 spans 16 amino acids. The V end lost 0 bases, the J end lost 4 bases, and 15 bases lay between the germline ends. The CDR3 reads CASSLARGAIGETQYF. For the CDR3, the DNA is TGTGCCAGCAGTTTAGCGAGGGGGGCAATCGGAGAGACCCAGTACTTC.

This rearrangement joins TRBV7-9 to TRBJ1-6, with 7 bases that match TRBD1. Germline V gene data show CDR1 as SEHNR and CDR2 as FQNEAQ (reference sequence). The CDR3 contains 17 residues. J gave up 0 bases and V 1 base, and 3 bases lay outside the gene matches. CDR3 nucleotides: TGTGCCAGCAGCTTAGAGACAGGGATCTCCTATAATTCACCCCTCCACTTT. This encodes CASSLETGISYNSPLHF.

A note on this clonotype: One end of the junction does not line up with germline, which may come from a read error. The chain links TRBV28 to TRBJ2-7; 12 positions match TRBD1. CDR1 is MDHEN, CDR2 SYDVKM, per germline. This CDR3 has 14 amino acids. The CDR3 loop reads CASSWDRGRYGQYF. CDR3 coding DNA: TGTGCCAGCAGTTGGGACAGGGGGCGTTACGGGCAGTACTTC. Supplemented by reference TRBV28 and TRBJ2-7, the full variable domain reads DVKVTQSSRYLVKRTGEKVFLECVQDMDHENMFWYRQDPGLGLRLIYFSYDVKMKEKGDIPEGYSVSREKKERFSLILESASTNQTSMYLCASSWDRGRYGQYFGPGTRLTVT.

This chain links TRBV7-2 with TRBJ2-1; D could derive from TRBD1 or TRBD2 (7 bases each). The CDR3 contains 15 residues. Germline values: CDR1 SGHTA, CDR2 FQGNSA. The ends were cut back, 5 bases at V and 2 bases at J, with 13 bases in the middle. CDR3 DNA: TGTGCCAGCAGCCAGGGGGGGTGGCCCTACAATGAGCAGTTCTTC. Its translation: CASSQGGWPYNEQFF.

The chain employs TRBV28 and TRBJ2-5, with TRBD1 identical over 7 bases. This CDR3 contains 14 residues. Germline trimming cut 7 bases from V and 1 base from J; bases unmatched to any gene: 6. Looked up from germline, CDR1 is MDHEN and CDR2 is SYDVKM. The CDR3 is CASNLDRVQETQYF. CDR3 in DNA: TGTGCCAGCAACCTAGACAGGGTCCAAGAGACCCAGTACTTC.

The genes are TRBV9 and TRBJ2-7; D gene ambiguous. Germline-derived CDR1 and CDR2 are SGDLS and YYNGEE. The V end lost 0 bases, the J end lost 4 bases, and 11 bases lay between the germline ends. The CDR3 totals 14 residues. Written as DNA, the CDR3 is TGTGCCAGCAGCGTAGCGGGCAGCGATTACGAGCAGTACTTC. Protein: CASSVAGSDYEQYF.

This clonotype came up once. The CDR3 here is CAWSVTFQETQYF. The CDR3 DNA reads TGTGCCTGGAGTGTAACCTTCCAAGAGACCCAGTACTTC. The genes are TRBV30 and TRBJ2-5; D uncertain. CDR3 length: 13 amino acids. Trimming removed 0 bases at V and 1 base at J, with 6 bases between. Germline V lookup: CDR1 GTSNPN, CDR2 SVGIG (reference sequence).

This clonotype was counted a few times. This chain links TRBV2 with TRBJ1-1, with D hard to call. Germline V gene sequence: CDR1 SNHLY, CDR2 FYNNEI. V lost 1 base, J lost 7 bases, and 10 bases lay in between. The CDR3 is made up of 13 amino acids. CDR3 region: CASSEGRRSEAFF. CDR3 DNA sequence: TGTGCCAGCAGTGAAGGCAGGCGGAGTGAAGCTTTCTTT.

This clonotype has more than one count but fewer than ten. V and J are TRBV20-1 and TRBJ2-7, with TRBD2 matching 14 bases. Trimming removed 7 bases from V and 4 bases from J; junction bases left unmatched: 3. The CDR3 is made up of 13 amino acids. Per germline, CDR1 DFQATT and CDR2 SNEGSKA (reference sequence). The CDR3 here is CSGTSGGRYEQYF. DNA for the CDR3: TGCAGTGGGACTAGCGGGGGGCGGTACGAGCAGTACTTC.

This chain links TRBV7-2 with TRBJ1-5; D unclear. The CDR3 spans 14 residues. Trimming took 5 bases from V and 3 from J, leaving 11 bases between them. CDR1 is SGHTA, CDR2 FQGNSA, per germline. CDR3 protein: CASSPSMDNQPQHF. The DNA of the CDR3 is TGTGCCAGCAGCCCCTCAATGGACAATCAGCCCCAGCATTTT.

The genes are TRBV2 and TRBJ2-7; 7 positions agree with TRBD2. Germline V gene lookup returns CDR1 SNHLY and CDR2 FYNNEI. The CDR3 has 15 amino acids. The V segment lost 8 bases and the J segment 0 bases; nucleotides outside the gene matches: 10. For the CDR3, the DNA is TGTGCCAGCCACCCAAGCGGGACGACCTCCTACGAGCAGTACTTC. Translating it yields CASHPSGTTSYEQYF.

The chain uses TRBV27 and TRBJ2-2, with TRBD2 matching 13 bases. The J segment lost 5 bases and the V segment lost 6 bases, leaving 6 bases of the junction unmatched. The CDR3 runs 16 residues. Germline CDR1 is MNHEY and CDR2 is SMNVEV (reference sequence). CDR3 sequence: CASRGLAGVGTGELFF. CDR3 nucleotides: TGTGCCAGCAGAGGACTAGCGGGAGTGGGGACCGGGGAGCTGTTTTTT.

In its sample, this clonotype was seen once. One junction end does not reproduce the germline sequence, and a read error may be involved. The chain employs TRBV7-2 and TRBJ2-7; 7 bases agree with TRBD1. The germline gives CDR1 SGHTA, CDR2 FQGNSA. The CDR3 loop spans 12 amino acids. The CDR3 sequence is CASRPTGTAYDF. The CDR3 bases are TGTGCCAGCAGACCTACCGGGACAGCTTACGACTTC.

This clonotype was picked up a small number of times. This chain connects TRBV20-1 to TRBJ2-1, with unresolved D. The CDR3 has 10 residues. The germline V gene encodes CDR1 DFQATT and CDR2 SNEGSKA (reference sequence). The CDR3 nucleotides read TGCACCGTCTCTGGAAATGAGCAGTTCTTC. It is translated as CTVSGNEQFF.

This clonotype came up a few times. The V gene is TRBV6-2 or TRBV6-3, the J gene TRBJ2-5; D perhaps matches TRBD2 (5 bases). Germline CDR1 is MNHEY and CDR2 is SVGEGT. CDR3 length equals 14 residues. Trimming removed 2 bases from V and 5 bases from J, with 12 bases in between. Here the CDR3 reads CASSYDYLGETQYF. DNA for the CDR3: TGTGCCAGCAGTTACGACTATTTGGGGGAGACCCAGTACTTC.

The chain employs TRBV7-8 and TRBJ1-4; D is ambiguous. Germline values: CDR1 SGHVS, CDR2 FQNEAQ. V lost 3 bases and J 0 bases, leaving 11 bases between the germline ends. This CDR3 spans 16 amino acids. This CDR3 reads CASSFARQTTNEKLFF. DNA for the CDR3: TGTGCCAGCAGCTTTGCCCGCCAGACAACTAATGAAAAACTGTTTTTT.

The V call is TRBV21-1, the J call TRBJ2-7. TRBV21-1 is a listed pseudogene. CDR3 size: 11 residues. The CDR3 here is CASSIAYEQYF. The DNA of the CDR3 is TGTGCCAGCAGCATCGCGTACGAGCAGTACTTC.

The rearrangement links TRBV19 to TRBJ2-3; no clear D. This CDR3 spans 10 amino acids. Germline CDR1 is LNHDA and CDR2 is SQIVND (reference sequence). Trimming took 5 bases from V and 4 from J, leaving 1 base between them. The CDR3 coding sequence is TGTGCCAGTAGTGCAGATACGCAGTATTTT. This encodes CASSADTQYF.

The rearrangement uses TRBV21-1 and TRBJ2-7; no DNA check was done on the table's D call, TRBD1. TRBV21-1 is termed a pseudogene. CDR3 length: 19 amino acids. The DNA of the CDR3 is TGTGCCAGCAGCAAGGGGGGACCGAGGGAGGAGGGGGCCGGGAACGAGCAGTACTTC. Its protein product is CASSKGGPREEGAGNEQYF.

The chain carries TRBV6-2 or TRBV6-3 and TRBJ1-5; TRBD1 is a possible D gene (5 bases). CDR1 is MNHEY, CDR2 SVGEGT, per germline. The CDR3 length is 17 residues. V lost 0 bases, J lost 0 bases, and 12 bases lay in between. Here the CDR3 reads CASSYSSGRDSNQPQHF. The CDR3 DNA reads as TGTGCCAGCAGTTACTCGAGCGGCAGGGATAGCAATCAGCCCCAGCATTTT.

The V gene is TRBV27, the J gene TRBJ2-7; D not resolved. Trimming removed 3 bases from V and 0 bases from J, with 9 bases in between. This CDR3 region has 14 residues. Germline V gives CDR1 MNHEY, CDR2 SMNVEV (reference sequence). CDR3 loop: CASSFGSSSYEQYF. In DNA form, the CDR3 reads TGTGCCAGCAGTTTCGGGTCTAGCTCCTACGAGCAGTACTTC.

Within the sample, this clonotype is medium-sized. The chain combines TRBV27 with TRBJ2-5; TRBD2 aligns across 11 bases. The CDR3 extends over 16 amino acids. Germline V gene lookup returns CDR1 MNHEY and CDR2 SMNVEV (reference sequence). The ends lost 5 bases at V and 5 bases at J; junction bases unmatched: 10. This CDR3 reads CASSLRSGRARETQYF. CDR3 DNA sequence: TGTGCCAGCAGTCTACGTAGCGGGAGGGCCCGGGAGACCCAGTACTTC.

About this clonotype: One junction end disagrees with the germline gene, perhaps due to a read error. The chain joins TRBV19 to TRBJ1-5; TRBD1 is a possible D gene (5 bases). The CDR3 sequence is 17 residues long. CDR1 is LNHDA and CDR2 is SQIVND in the germline V gene (reference sequence). This CDR3 is CASRRQGVGPPGQSQHF. DNA for the CDR3: TGTGCCAGTAGGCGTCAGGGTGTTGGGCCGCCTGGTCAGTCCCAGCATTTT. The whole variable domain, filled in from reference TRBV19 and TRBJ1-5, reads DGGITQSPKYLFRKEGQNVTLSCEQNLNHDAMYWYRQDPGQGLRLIYYSQIVNDFQKGDIAEGYSVSREKKESFPLTVTSAQKNPTAFYLCASRRQGVGPPGQSQHFGDGTRLSIL.

This clonotype was observed a few times. V is TRBV24-1 and J is TRBJ2-5; maybe TRBD1 (8 bases). This CDR3 contains 12 residues. Trimming removed 10 bases at V and 5 bases at J, with 13 bases between. Germline CDR1 is KGHDR and CDR2 is SFDVKD. The CDR3 DNA follows: TGTGCCACAGGACAGGGAGGGGAGACCCAGTACTTC. This translates into CATGQGGETQYF.

J is TRBJ2-2 and V is TRBV7-2; D possibly corresponds to TRBD2 (6 bases). Trimming pared 5 bases from V and 4 bases from J, leaving 14 bases between. Germline lookup yields CDR1 SGHTA and CDR2 FQGNSA. This CDR3 comprises 15 residues. The CDR3 nucleotides read TGTGCCAGCAGCCAATCGGGAGCGTTCACCGGGGAGCTGTTTTTT. The encoded protein is CASSQSGAFTGELFF.

The chain carries TRBV7-2 and TRBJ2-5, with D perhaps TRBD2 (5 bases). The V gene's germline CDR1 is SGHTA and CDR2 FQGNSA. V was cut by 1 base and J by 2 bases, with 8 bases left in between. This CDR3 has 14 residues. CDR3 sequence reads: CASSLGGQQETQYF. The CDR3 region has the DNA TGTGCCAGCAGCTTAGGCGGGCAGCAAGAGACCCAGTACTTC.

V usage is TRBV5-1 and J usage is TRBJ2-1; D remains unclear. The CDR3 is 13 residues long. Trimming pared 1 base from V and 5 bases from J, leaving 7 bases between. Germline CDR1 SGHRS, CDR2 YFSETQ. CDR3 amino acids: CASSLPGNNEQFF. The CDR3, as DNA: TGCGCCAGCAGCTTGCCGGGTAACAATGAGCAGTTCTTC. Complete variable domain (other parts from reference TRBV5-1 and TRBJ2-1): KAGVTQTPRYLIKTRGQQVTLSCSPISGHRSVSWYQQTPGQGLQFLFEYFSETQRNKGNFPGRFSGRQFSNSRSEMNVSTLELGDSALYLCASSLPGNNEQFFGPGTRLTVL.

The rearrangement links TRBV30 to TRBJ2-7, with D possibly TRBD2 on 6 matching bases. The germline V gene encodes CDR1 GTSNPN and CDR2 SVGIG (reference sequence). V lost 0 bases to trimming and J lost 4 bases, with 13 bases between them. The CDR3 consists of 14 residues. CDR3 nucleotide sequence: TGTGCCTGGAGTGTACTGGGACTTTCTTACGAGCAGTACTTC. Amino acid sequence: CAWSVLGLSYEQYF.

This clonotype was picked up a small number of times. This sequence joins TRBV20-1 and TRBJ2-7; 9 bases are shared with TRBD2. V lost 6 bases to trimming and J lost 5 bases; unmatched junction nucleotides: 11. Per germline, CDR1 DFQATT and CDR2 SNEGSKA (reference sequence). This CDR3 has 14 residues. CDR3 nucleotides: TGCAGTGCGGCTCATAGCGGGAGTTTGCACGAGCAGTACTTC. Translated: CSAAHSGSLHEQYF.